The 27 T cell receptor beta chains below all came from one sample that was sequenced in a study of T cells in Graves' hyperthyroidism and ophthalmopathy. RNA transcripts yielded amplified TCR beta CDR3 regions. The study used the HTBI primer set for a first-round RT-PCR of the TCR CDR3. MiXCR, run by TCRdb on the multiplex PCR reads, gives a single entry per CDR3 protein. The data show around 600,000 distinct CDR3 sequences, just under 45% seen once. Material for sequencing was peripheral blood or thyroid tissue (not recorded which). The origin of the receptors is an adult man with Graves' disease, either hyperthyroidism or ophthalmopathy (not recorded which).

Ten or more counts support this clonotype. The chain has TRBV14 and TRBJ2-7; the D is unclear. Deletions cut 0 bases from V and 7 bases from J, with 7 bases between. This CDR3 is built from 12 residues. CDR1 is SGHDN, CDR2 FVKESK, per germline. The CDR3 DNA reads as TGTGCCAGCAGCCAAGATTGGTGGGAGCAGTACTTC. Translated: CASSQDWWEQYF.

This clonotype was seen once. The junction shows a germline mismatch at one end, possibly a read error. The chain has TRBV7-6 and TRBJ1-1; no clear D. This CDR3 region has 13 residues. Germline CDR1 and CDR2: SGHVS and FNYEAQ. This CDR3 is CASGFGPATEAFF. The CDR3 nucleotides are TGTGCCAGCGGCTTTGGGCCAGCCACTGAAGCTTTCTTT.

The genes are TRBV2 and TRBJ1-5; 12 bases agree with TRBD1. Germline CDR1 reads SNHLY; CDR2 reads FYNNEI. The CDR3 loop spans 13 amino acids. The CDR3 DNA follows: TGTGCGGATGGGACAGGGGGCATTCAGCCCCAGCATTTT. It specifies CADGTGGIQPQHF.

This rearrangement joins TRBV9 to TRBJ1-3; D is unclear. The CDR3 runs 12 residues. Germline CDR1 is SGDLS and CDR2 is YYNGEE. V lost 7 bases to trimming and J lost 2 bases, with 7 bases between them. CDR3 nucleotide sequence: TGTGCCAGCGGAAAGGCTGGAAACACCATATATTTT. It encodes CASGKAGNTIYF.

This clonotype was recorded a few times. V and J are TRBV5-1 and TRBJ2-7, with 9 bases identical to TRBD1. This CDR3 has 15 amino acids. From germline, CDR1 is SGHRS and CDR2 YFSETQ. After removal of 4 bases from V and 6 bases from J, the junction contained 11 bases not matched to a gene. The CDR3 nucleotides read TGCGCCAGCAGCCCGAGACGGGACAGGGCGGGCGAGCAGTACTTC. This codes for CASSPRRDRAGEQYF.

Of note for this clonotype: Sequence at one end of the junction differs from germline and may be a read error. The genes are TRBV20-1 and TRBJ1-4; 9 bases are shared with TRBD1. This CDR3 has 14 amino acids. From germline, CDR1 is DFQATT and CDR2 SNEGSKA (reference sequence). The CDR3 bases are TGCAGTGCTAGCCGGGACAGGGCCGTTGAAAAACTGTCTTTT. Translating gives CSASRDRAVEKLSF.

This clonotype was counted a few times. This sequence joins TRBV7-6 and TRBJ1-4; the D gene is possibly TRBD1 (5 bases). Germline V CDR1 and CDR2: SGHVS, FNYEAQ. CDR3 length: 16 amino acids. V lost 0 bases and J lost 2, with 10 bases in between. CDR3 coding DNA: TGTGCCAGCAGCTTAGCAGTTTGGGGGACTAATGAAAAACTGTTTTTT. It specifies CASSLAVWGTNEKLFF.

This clonotype was counted many times. The J gene is TRBJ1-1, the V gene TRBV7-8; D remains unclear. With 5 bases removed from V and 1 base from J, the gap between germline ends came to 11 bases. The CDR3 loop spans 14 amino acids. Germline CDR1 is SGHVS and CDR2 is FQNEAQ. CDR3 in amino acids: CASSQYTPNTEAFF. CDR3 DNA: TGTGCCAGCAGCCAATATACGCCGAACACTGAAGCTTTCTTT.

A remark on this clonotype: A much more abundant neighbour one base away suggests this may be a read error. The V and J genes are TRBV10-3 and TRBJ1-5, with D possibly matching TRBD1 (6 bases). Trimming removed 3 bases from V and 1 base from J, with 13 bases in between. CDR1 is ENHRY, CDR2 SYGVKD, per germline. The CDR3 extends over 16 amino acids. Here the CDR3 reads CAISEGGGGSNQPQHF. In nucleotides, the CDR3 is TGTGCCATCAGTGAAGGCGGAGGGGGGAGCAATCAGCCCCAGCATTTT.

This clonotype was recorded at least ten times. J is TRBJ1-4 and V is TRBV24-1; no firm D call. CDR3 length equals 15 residues. V was trimmed by 9 bases and J by 8 bases, leaving 21 bases between them. Germline V gene lookup returns CDR1 KGHDR and CDR2 SFDVKD. CDR3 sequence: CATSTPHGEGEKLFF. DNA of the CDR3: TGTGCCACCTCAACCCCACACGGGGAAGGGGAAAAACTGTTTTTT.

DNA for the CDR3: TGTGCCAGCAGCTTAAATAGCGGGGACCGCTCCTACGAGCAGTACTTC. It specifies CASSLNSGDRSYEQYF. This sequence joins TRBV11-2 and TRBJ2-7; 8 bases fit TRBD2. CDR3 length equals 16 residues. Losses at the gene ends were 2 bases for V and 0 bases for J; bases not matched to a gene: 6. Germline V gives CDR1 SGHAT, CDR2 FQNNGV. Full variable domain (missing parts from reference TRBV11-2 and TRBJ2-7): EAGVAQSPRYKIIEKRQSVAFWCNPISGHATLYWYQQILGQGPKLLIQFQNNGVVDDSQLPKDRFSAERLKGVDSTLKIQPAKLEDSAVYLCASSLNSGDRSYEQYFGPGTRLTVT.

V is TRBV24-1 and J is TRBJ1-5, with D uncertain. The CDR3 is 15 residues long. Trimming left V 11 bases short and J 4 bases short, with 20 bases between. Germline CDR1 KGHDR, CDR2 SFDVKD. The CDR3 region is CAILSRRLGNQPQHF. In DNA, the CDR3 is TGTGCCATCCTATCTAGGCGGCTCGGAAATCAGCCCCAGCATTTT.

Concerning this clonotype: A read error may explain this, as a much larger clone is one base away. The V call is TRBV19, the J call TRBJ1-6; 7 bases line up with TRBD1. Unmatched junction bases numbered 10, after V lost 3 bases and J lost 11 bases. The germline V gene encodes CDR1 LNHDA and CDR2 SQIVND (reference sequence). This CDR3 region has 15 residues. The CDR3, as DNA: TGTGCCAGTAGTATGCGGCAAGGGGGCAGTCCACCCCTCCACTTT. Its translation: CASSMRQGGSPPLHF.

The sample holds many counts of this clonotype. The rearrangement joins TRBV2 to TRBJ2-6; TRBD1 matches 7 bases. This CDR3 comprises 15 residues. Germline CDR1 SNHLY, CDR2 FYNNEI. The trim removed 6 bases at V and 3 bases at J, leaving 5 bases unmatched. The CDR3 is CASSVQGVGANVLTF. The CDR3 nucleotides are TGTGCCAGCAGCGTCCAGGGGGTTGGGGCCAACGTCCTGACTTTC.

This clonotype has at least ten counts. V and J are TRBV29-1 and TRBJ2-7; no clear D gene. Per the germline V gene, CDR1 is SQVTM and CDR2 is ANQGSEA. V was pared by 2 bases and J by 2 bases, with 10 bases between. The CDR3 is 13 amino acids. CDR3 sequence: CSVETDGPYEQYF. Here the CDR3 DNA reads TGCAGCGTTGAAACCGACGGGCCCTACGAGCAGTACTTC.

The J gene is TRBJ2-7, the V gene TRBV25-1; 9 bases match TRBD1. Germline loops: CDR1 MGHDK, CDR2 SYGVNS. The CDR3 covers 17 residues. J gave up 3 bases and V 1 base, and 10 bases lay outside the gene matches. CDR3 protein: CASSELWDRAAVYEQYF. Written as DNA, the CDR3 is TGTGCCAGCAGTGAATTGTGGGACAGGGCGGCGGTCTACGAGCAGTACTTC.

On this clonotype itself: This likely comes from a read error, as the CDR3 has no conserved phenylalanine or tryptophan at its end. It is unclear where the CDR3 begins or ends on the DNA, so no DNA is shown, and the CDR3 is as TCRdb lists it. The rearrangement joins TRBV29-1 to TRBJ1-1; the table's TRBD1 call for D was not verified on the DNA. The CDR3 totals 8 residues, both ends included. Per the germline V gene, CDR1 is SQVTM and CDR2 is ANQGSEA. The CDR3 reads CSVEKGQV.

The CDR3 protein is CASRLGLATSYEQYF. The CDR3 bases are TGCGCCAGCAGACTTGGCCTAGCTACTTCTTACGAGCAGTACTTC. This rearrangement joins TRBV5-1 to TRBJ2-7; weak D call: TRBD2 (5 bases). The CDR3 extends over 15 amino acids. Germline assignment: CDR1 SGHRS and CDR2 YFSETQ. V lost 5 bases, J lost 4 bases, and 19 bases lay in between.

Only one count was recorded for this clonotype. The rearrangement links TRBV10-3 to TRBJ1-5; unclear D gene. Germline V gives CDR1 ENHRY, CDR2 SYGVKD. V gave up 10 bases and J gave up 0 bases, with 19 bases separating them. The CDR3 runs to 16 residues. CDR3 residues: CASRYSDGHSNQPQHF. In nucleotides, the CDR3 is TGTGCCAGCAGATACTCGGACGGCCATAGCAATCAGCCCCAGCATTTT.

The J gene is TRBJ2-7, the V gene TRBV20-1, with 13 positions matching TRBD2. The CDR3 is 13 amino acids. The germline CDR1 and CDR2 sequences are DFQATT and SNEGSKA (reference sequence). V lost 6 bases to trimming and J lost 4 bases; unmatched junction nucleotides: 3. The CDR3 is CSARGLAGYEQYF. The CDR3 nucleotides read TGCAGTGCGAGGGGACTAGCGGGGTACGAGCAGTACTTC.

This clonotype was recorded at least ten times. CDR3 in amino acids: CSVVGDTGLNYGYTF. The DNA of the CDR3 is TGCAGCGTTGTCGGGGACACAGGGCTGAACTATGGCTACACCTTC. The chain uses TRBV29-1 and TRBJ1-2; TRBD1 is a possible D gene (6 bases). V gave up 4 bases and J gave up 2 bases, with 17 bases separating them. CDR1 is SQVTM, CDR2 ANQGSEA, per germline. The CDR3 is 15 residues long.

This clonotype has more than one count but fewer than ten. This chain joins TRBV6-5 and TRBJ1-1; D gene unclear. The germline V gene has CDR1 MNHEY and CDR2 SVGAGI. With 4 bases removed from V and 3 bases from J, the gap between germline ends came to 15 bases. The CDR3 has 15 amino acids. CDR3: CASSFTEAVDTEAFF. The CDR3 region has the DNA TGTGCCAGCAGTTTCACGGAGGCAGTAGACACTGAAGCTTTCTTT.

This clonotype was detected only a few times. The chain combines TRBV12-3 or TRBV12-4 with TRBJ2-7; D is perhaps TRBD1 (5 bases). V was shortened by 8 bases and J by 5 bases, with 13 bases between the two germline ends. This CDR3 comprises 12 residues. CDR3 coding DNA: TGTGCCAGCTGGACGACAGAAAACGAGCAGTACTTC. Translation: CASWTTENEQYF.

The V call is TRBV7-9, the J call TRBJ1-2; perhaps TRBD1 as D (5 bases). The CDR3 is 13 residues long. CDR1 is SEHNR, CDR2 FQNEAQ, per germline (reference sequence). V was shortened by 5 bases and J by 7 bases, with 14 bases between the two germline ends. The CDR3 nucleotides read TGTGCCAGCAGCCCGGGGTCGGGGGTTGGCTACACCTTC. Translation: CASSPGSGVGYTF. Full variable domain (outside the CDR3, taken from reference TRBV7-9 and TRBJ1-2): DTGVSQNPRHKITKRGQNVTFRCDPISEHNRLYWYRQTLGQGPEFLTYFQNEAQLEKSRLLSDRFSAERPKGSFSTLEIQRTEQGDSAMYLCASSPGSGVGYTFGSGTRLTVV.

At least ten counts were recorded for this clonotype. V and J are TRBV25-1 and TRBJ1-1; D unclear. V was clipped by 4 bases and J by 4 bases, with 22 bases between them. The CDR3 covers 17 residues. In germline, CDR1 is MGHDK, CDR2 SYGVNS. The CDR3 region has the DNA TGTGCCAGCAGTGTATCAACGGGGAATCGTGTCATCACTGAAGCTTTCTTT. It encodes CASSVSTGNRVITEAFF.

The table lists this clonotype with a few counts. The chain recombines TRBV6-5 with TRBJ1-1; possible D gene TRBD1, 6 bases. Germline V gene data show CDR1 as MNHEY and CDR2 as SVGAGI. This CDR3 spans 13 amino acids. V lost 8 bases, J lost 1 base, and 11 bases lay in between. The CDR3 coding sequence is TGTGCCAGCTGGGGGGCCCAGAACACTGAAGCTTTCTTT. Protein product: CASWGAQNTEAFF.

This clonotype has at least ten counts. The chain couples TRBV2 to TRBJ1-1; TRBD1 aligns across 7 bases. The CDR3 is made up of 15 amino acids. In germline, CDR1 is SNHLY, CDR2 FYNNEI. With 4 bases clipped from V and 2 bases from J, the junction kept 7 bases outside the gene matches. CDR3 region: CASSGPGTDNTEAFF. CDR3 nucleotides: TGTGCCAGCAGTGGCCCAGGGACAGACAACACTGAAGCTTTCTTT.